The 22 T cell receptor beta chains below were found in one sample sequenced in a study of monozygotic twins with inflammatory bowel disease. Reprocessing the 5' RACE reads, TCRdb reports a single entry for every CDR3 protein and omits DNA. The table lists fewer than 350,000 distinct CDR3 sequences. Sequencing input: blood. The receptor set was obtained from a human donor with ulcerative colitis or Crohn's disease, or a healthy co-twin of an affected twin (not recorded which).

This chain connects TRBV7-3 to TRBJ2-4; no DNA is available, so the TRBD1 call from TCRdb remains unchecked. CDR3 length: 15 residues. Germline V gene sequence: CDR1 SGHTA, CDR2 FQGTGA. The CDR3 here is CASSLTGAPPGKEYF.

The chain employs TRBV12-3 or TRBV12-4 and TRBJ1-1. There are 12 residues in the CDR3. The CDR3: CASSLGRSEAFF.

The V and J genes are TRBV5-1 and TRBJ1-2; TCRdb's D call of TRBD1 is untestable without DNA. CDR1 is SGHRS and CDR2 is YFSETQ in the germline V gene. The CDR3 spans 14 residues. The CDR3 loop is CASTKTGPNYGYTF. The full variable domain, completed using reference TRBV5-1 and TRBJ1-2, is KAGVTQTPRYLIKTRGQQVTLSCSPISGHRSVSWYQQTPGQGLQFLFEYFSETQRNKGNFPGRFSGRQFSNSRSEMNVSTLELGDSALYLCASTKTGPNYGYTFGSGTRLTVV.

This chain joins TRBV29-1 and TRBJ2-2; absent DNA, TCRdb's TRBD1 call cannot be checked. The germline CDR1 and CDR2 sequences are SQVTM and ANQGSEA. This CDR3 is 13 amino acids long. The CDR3 here is CSVRGLTTGELFF.

J is TRBJ1-2 and V is TRBV28. This CDR3 is built from 17 residues. Germline loops: CDR1 MDHEN, CDR2 SYDVKM. The CDR3 is CASSLLSVFGTDYGYTF.

V usage is TRBV7-9 and J usage is TRBJ2-5; as DNA is missing, the TRBD2 call by TCRdb cannot be tested. The V gene's germline CDR1 is SEHNR and CDR2 FQNEAQ (reference sequence). This CDR3 has 11 amino acids. The CDR3 is CASSLELVRYF.

The chain couples TRBV7-2 to TRBJ2-1; as DNA is missing, the TRBD2 call by TCRdb cannot be tested. In germline, CDR1 is SGHTA, CDR2 FQGNSA. The CDR3 covers 15 residues. CDR3: CASSLEEGSYNEQLF. Together with reference TRBV7-2 and TRBJ2-1, the CDR3 gives the full variable domain: GAGVSQSPSNKVTEKGKDVELRCDPISGHTALYWYRQSLGQGLEFLIYFQGNSAPDKSGLPSDRFSAERTGGSVSTLTIQRTQQEDSAVYLCASSLEEGSYNEQLFGPGTRLTVL.

The chain is built from TRBV29-1 and TRBJ1-1. The CDR3 totals 13 residues. The germline V gene encodes CDR1 SQVTM and CDR2 ANQGSEA. CDR3 in amino acids: CSTDPGGATEAFF.

The rearrangement uses TRBV7-2 and TRBJ2-2. The CDR3 is 15 residues long. The V gene's germline CDR1 is SGHTA and CDR2 FQGNSA. This CDR3 reads CASSQETTTTGELFF.

This chain connects TRBV7-2 to TRBJ2-7. This CDR3 is built from 16 residues. CDR1 and CDR2 (germline): SGHTA, FQGNSA. CDR3 amino acids: CASSLAAAGPTYEQYF.

The rearrangement uses TRBV20-1 and TRBJ2-1; TCRdb names TRBD2, which stays unverified in the absence of DNA. The germline V gene has CDR1 DFQATT and CDR2 SNEGSKA (reference sequence). The CDR3 consists of 14 residues. This chain's CDR3 is CSAKSGRENNEQFF.

This rearrangement joins TRBV5-1 to TRBJ2-5. The CDR3 length is 11 residues. The V gene's germline CDR1 is SGHRS and CDR2 YFSETQ. The chain's CDR3 is CASSIEETQYF.

The chain has TRBV28 and TRBJ2-1; there is no DNA to check the TCRdb D call of TRBD2. This CDR3 is built from 15 residues. Germline-derived CDR1 and CDR2 are MDHEN and SYDVKM. CDR3 residues: CASSASGSGGSEQFF.

The genes are TRBV20-1 and TRBJ2-1; the TCRdb call, TRBD1, lacks DNA for checking. The CDR3 length is 15 residues. Germline CDR1 reads DFQATT; CDR2 reads SNEGSKA (reference sequence). The CDR3 loop reads CSARPTGNRYNEQFF.

The genes are TRBV28 and TRBJ2-7; the TCRdb D gene call, TRBD2, has no DNA to confirm it. Germline CDR1 reads MDHEN; CDR2 reads SYDVKM. This CDR3 spans 17 amino acids. The CDR3 spells CASSLGTGRVRDYEQYF.

V and J are TRBV2 and TRBJ2-7; the TCRdb D gene call, TRBD1, has no DNA to confirm it. There are 15 residues in the CDR3. Looked up from germline, CDR1 is SNHLY and CDR2 is FYNNEI. CDR3 amino acids: CASRPTRQAIYEQYF.

The rearrangement joins TRBV24-1 to TRBJ2-1; the TCRdb D gene call, TRBD2, has no DNA to confirm it. Per the germline V gene, CDR1 is KGHDR and CDR2 is SFDVKD. CDR3 size: 16 residues. This CDR3 is CATSDFGLAGNNEQFF.

J is TRBJ2-1 and V is TRBV5-5; the D call from TCRdb, TRBD1, cannot be confirmed without DNA. Per germline, CDR1 SGHKS and CDR2 YYEKEE (reference sequence). The CDR3 sequence is 15 residues long. CDR3 sequence: CASSLDVSGYNEQFF.

V and J are TRBV6-1 and TRBJ2-7; TCRdb picks TRBD2, but there is no DNA to check that call. Germline V gene sequence: CDR1 MNHNS, CDR2 SASEGT. The CDR3 extends over 15 amino acids. CDR3 protein: CASRQGHSPPNEQYF.

The V and J genes are TRBV5-1 and TRBJ1-2. The germline gives CDR1 SGHRS, CDR2 YFSETQ. The CDR3 has 16 residues. The CDR3 loop reads CASSLVTAGYSYGYTF.

The chain recombines TRBV12-3 or TRBV12-4 with TRBJ1-2. The CDR3 covers 13 residues. The CDR3 spells CASSPDGFSGYTF.

The chain recombines TRBV6-2 or TRBV6-3 with TRBJ1-5. This CDR3 is built from 15 residues. Germline values: CDR1 MNHEY, CDR2 SVGEGT. The CDR3 reads CASSYLDRFNQPQHF.